This TCR beta chain came from a study of cytomegalovirus exposure and HLA in healthy donors (dated by TCRdb to 2016 to 2017). For the study in its entirety: According to an earlier analysis of a few hundred of the donors, some 180 million T cells yielded 100 million or so unique TCR beta sequences and approximately 300 Gb of sequence data. The number of donors typed differed by locus, with 629-630 for A, B, C, DRB1 and DQB1, more than 500 for DQA1, about 610 for DPA1, and over 400 for DPB1. A later genetic analysis took genome-wide SNP genotypes for about 65% of the 666 donors and used that subset as a discovery cohort. In the later analysis, no new phenotypic data were used to find candidate immune exposures; instead, reliance was placed on TCR beta sequences and their occurrence across donors. Alongside the repertoire data, information on donor age, sex, ethnicity and CMV serostatus was compiled. Of the approximately 400 genotyped donors, roughly 80% fell in the genetic ancestry cluster associated with self-reported Caucasian donors. A separate validation cohort of some 130 different subjects was used in addition to the 666-subject first cohort. The study aimed to test whether signatures of past pathogen exposure could be identified by cataloging public T cell receptors. An earlier analysis of 587 of the donors used high-throughput TCR beta sequencing to judge whether each TCR beta V gene segment behaved as functional or pseudogenic. Both class I and class II loci were covered by HLA typing, at four-digit resolution. All discovery cohort repertoires had been generated on a single sequencing platform. The T cell repertoires of several hundred subjects were profiled by immunosequencing and related to cytomegalovirus serostatus. An early release that covered approximately 600 HLA-typed donors contained approximately 300 gigabases of sequencing data and roughly 84 million unique TCR sequences. Among almost 400 genotyped donors of the cohort, an average of approximately 240,000 unique TCR beta nucleotide sequences were sequenced per donor, about a sixth of them non-productive. To predict cytomegalovirus infection status, the study brought together high-throughput TCR immunosequencing, statistical association of individual TCRs with disease status, and machine learning. In a later analysis, previously published TCR beta repertoires from about 640 donors were re-analyzed and high-resolution HLA genotyping was added so that TCR occurrence patterns could be studied. Because of strong linkage in the cohort, five DR-DQ haplotypes were treated as single units for association and clustering. Broader findings and caveats from the paper: Specific HLA alleles were associated with about 17,000 TCR beta sequences at a false discovery rate of 0.05 in a later analysis. Most CMV-associated TCR beta chains appeared to be HLA-restricted in a later analysis, and the HLA associations seemed to be driven largely by CMV exposure. A total of 150 or so TCR beta chains were listed by the study as associated with cytomegalovirus. In this cohort, only TCR beta chains were sequenced, and detectable features were limited by the absence of alpha or paired-chain data. In a later analysis, HLA-associated TCR beta chains showed more clonal expansion and lower generation probabilities than non-associated chains that were equally common. In a later analysis, TCR association rates were found to vary across HLA loci, with the most associated TCRs seen for DRB1 alleles and the fewest for HLA-C alleles. Correlated functional status among segregating V segments might be attributable to linkage disequilibrium, but an unknown experimental factor could not be ruled out. It was suggested by the authors that the approach could potentially be generalized to other disease states and immunological phenotypes. Several of the top co-occurrence clusters appeared to be linked to parvovirus B19, influenza, CMV and Epstein-Barr virus, according to a later analysis. Broadly in line with IMGT annotations, most TCR beta V segments showed up in productive rearrangements about 87% or about 30% of the time in an earlier analysis of several hundred of the donors. A few of the identified cytomegalovirus-associated TCR beta chains were confirmed in vitro to be specific for cytomegalovirus antigens. When HLA alleles, especially DR and DQ, strongly co-occurred, TCR associations were difficult to assign to individual alleles. Some IMGT-functional V segments, including TRBV6-2 and TRBV6-3, could not be told apart with the 87-base-pair reads, so those segments were excluded. Immune exposure information for the cohort was limited to CMV serostatus. A cluster of highly shared sequence variants was judged likely to be a technical artifact of the sequencing pipeline. In a later genetic analysis, fewer N-insertions in productive TCRs were reported among donors in an Asian-associated ancestry cluster than the approximately 670-donor mean. Because HLA typing was missing for some donors at each locus, association tests included only the typed subset. While some public TCRs were present in many individuals, most TCR sequences turned up only very rarely across donors. V-gene and J-gene trimming of TCR beta chains was associated with a missense DCLRE1C variant in a later genetic analysis, and the association was replicated in an independent cohort. A further reported finding was that TCR beta sequences accurately predicted the HLA-A and HLA-B alleles for most subjects in the first cohort. In both the original and validation cohorts, the classifier was reported to diagnose cytomegalovirus status with high specificity and sensitivity. Because counts were too low, roughly 17 rarely observed V segments, including chromosome 9 orphons, were left out of the earlier analysis of a few hundred of the donors. Roughly uniform sequencing depth across donors was assumed in presence/absence analyses, although this assumption may not hold.

In total, 500 to 700 healthy bone marrow donors made up the cohort. At the time of sampling, all cohort members were nominally healthy, though unrecorded immune exposures were likely present. The donor tested CMV seronegative, placing the donor among the approximately 400 seronegative members of the cohort. A peripheral blood sample was provided by each donor, and peripheral blood mononuclear cells were used for TCR beta sequencing. Genomic DNA was extracted from the blood cell samples with the Qiagen DNeasy Blood Extraction Kit. V was cut back by 6 bases and J by 5 bases, leaving a gap of 13 bases between them. The CDR3 runs 13 residues from the cysteine to the phenylalanine. CDR3 DNA only is kept here, 39 bases in frame from base 1. Based on the germline V gene, the CDR1 and CDR2 sequences are MNHEY and SVGAGI. Library preparation employed the immunoSEQ multiplex PCR assay. For the multiplex PCR, a mixture combining 60 forward primers for TCR Vbeta segments and 13 reverse primers for TCR Jbeta segments was used. A multiplex PCR assay on genomic DNA amplified the CDR3 region of rearranged TCR beta genes. On the Illumina HiSeq System, the amplified TCR beta libraries were sequenced as 87-base-pair reads. The source study handled its data this way. A later analysis tallied 75 million to 95 million unique TCR beta chains across the 666 repertoires, and 10 million to 11 million of those chains were shared by two or more donors. Raw reads were error-corrected and collapsed into unique sequences with a nearest-neighbor algorithm that merged closely related sequences to remove PCR and sequencing errors. Alignment of CDR3 sequences to IMGT reference sequences was used to assign V, D and J gene segments. For a sequence to be retained, a match of at least six nucleotides was required to both a V gene segment and a J gene segment. A rearrangement counted as productive if the CDR3 had no stop codons and remained in frame with V and J, and every other rearrangement counted as non-productive. Following IMGT convention, CDR3 was defined as the stretch from the second conserved V-encoded cysteine up to the conserved J-encoded phenylalanine. In an earlier analysis of more than 550 of the donors, sequences lacking an unambiguous match to a single V gene segment were excluded. An earlier analysis of under 750 of the donors called V segments functional above 56.7% productive rearrangements and segregating when the between-donor standard deviation exceeded 5%. To diagnose cytomegalovirus status from the catalog of TCR beta chain sequences, a statistical classification framework was built. A later analysis assigned V and J genes by comparing TCR nucleotide sequences with IMGT/GENE-DB human TR gene sequences. The TCRdist pipeline was used in a later analysis to assign CDR3 sequences and most-parsimonious VDJ recombination scenarios. In a later analysis, each TCR beta chain was defined by its CDR3 amino acid sequence together with its V-gene family, and reads lacking a unique V-gene family were excluded. A later analysis removed roughly 590 highly shared, low-generation-probability nucleotide sequences to deal with suspected cross-contamination and a sequencing artifact. A later analysis calculated a clonal expansion index for each public chain from normalized within-repertoire ranks of inferred template counts. In a later analysis, generation probabilities were computed with a VDJ recombination model fitted to out-of-frame rearrangements, and the resulting probabilities were checked against IGoR. In a later analysis, TCR-TCR, TCR-HLA and TCR-CMV co-occurrence was scored with hypergeometric tests, and a repertoire-size bias correction was applied to TCR pairs. To estimate false discovery rates, a later analysis permuted the HLA or CMV assignments 20 times. In a later analysis, co-occurring TCRs were grouped using DBSCAN, with TCRdist sequence similarity added in when clustering inside HLA-allele-positive subsets. For co-occurrence clustering, repertoires with fewer than 30,000 or more than 120,000 public chains were excluded, along with five repertoires with anomalous nucleotide sharing. TCRdb carries this immuneACCESS record with in-frame sequences only. Its versions omit some clonotypes, under half of them owing to an unresolved V gene in the studies checked, with the rest unexplained. From that table come the V and J calls and clone size; the DNA was used to work out D and trimming. The sample table records approximately 110,000 clones. The ten top clones hold more than 3% of the sample.

Note on this clone: Its antigen is still unknown.

Input material: PBMCs. The TCR sequence derives from a man between 18 and 29 years old in good health and CMV-seronegative. The chain uses TRBV6-5 and TRBJ1-1; the D gene is unclear. This receptor has the CDR3 CASSTGAGTEAFF. DNA sequence: TGTGCCAGCAGCACCGGAGCGGGGACTGAAGCTTTCTTT.